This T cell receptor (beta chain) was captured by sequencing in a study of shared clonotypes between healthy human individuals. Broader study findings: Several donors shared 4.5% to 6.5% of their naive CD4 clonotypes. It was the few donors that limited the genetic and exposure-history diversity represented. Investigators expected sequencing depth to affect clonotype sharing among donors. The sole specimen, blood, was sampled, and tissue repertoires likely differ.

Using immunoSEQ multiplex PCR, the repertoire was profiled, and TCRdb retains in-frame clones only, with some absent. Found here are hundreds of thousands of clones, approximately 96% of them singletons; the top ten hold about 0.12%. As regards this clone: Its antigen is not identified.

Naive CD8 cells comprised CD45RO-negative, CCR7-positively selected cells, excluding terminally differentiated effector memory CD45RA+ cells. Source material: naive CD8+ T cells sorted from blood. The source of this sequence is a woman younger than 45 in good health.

DNA for the CDR3: TGTGCCAGTAGTGGAGCGGGAGGCACAGATACGCAGTATTTT. Translated, it gives CASSGAGGTDTQYF. The J gene is TRBJ2-3, the V gene TRBV19; 8 positions match TRBD2. Germline lookup yields CDR1 LNHDA and CDR2 SQIVND (reference sequence). This CDR3 contains 14 residues. V was clipped by 5 bases and J by 1 base; unmatched bases: 2.